These 19 T cell receptor beta chains share one sample of origin, sequenced in a study of cytomegalovirus exposure and HLA in healthy donors. 13 Jbeta primers and 60 Vbeta primers were used for the PCR. Sequencing used immunoSEQ multiplex PCR; TCRdb keeps in-frame clones, though not all of them. This sample's clone table lists roughly 40,000 clones. Material for sequencing was PBMCs. Receptor source: a man aged 30 to 45 in good health and CMV-seronegative.

This chain joins TRBV4-2 and TRBJ2-7, with D tentatively TRBD2 (6 bases). The V end was cut by 0 bases, the J end by 6 bases, with 21 bases between. Germline assignment: CDR1 LGHNA and CDR2 YNFKEQ. The length of the CDR3 is 17 residues. The chain's CDR3 is CASSQDLITRTKVEQYF. The CDR3 bases are TGTGCCAGCAGCCAAGATCTCATCACCAGGACTAAAGTCGAGCAGTACTTC.

V gene TRBV2 combines with J gene TRBJ2-7, with 7 bases that match TRBD1. This CDR3 is built from 15 residues. CDR1 and CDR2 (germline): SNHLY, FYNNEI. The V gene end was trimmed by 2 bases and the J gene end by 0 bases; junction bases not matched to a gene: 4. Written as DNA, the CDR3 is TGTGCCAGCAGTGAACACAGGGGAAGCTCCTACGAGCAGTACTTC. It specifies CASSEHRGSSYEQYF.

The chain carries TRBV25-1 and TRBJ1-1, with 9 bases identical to TRBD1. The CDR3 is 14 residues long. Germline CDR1 is MGHDK and CDR2 is SYGVNS. Trimming removed 6 bases from V and 1 base from J; junction bases left unmatched: 3. The CDR3 protein is CASRGTGRNTEAFF. The CDR3 region has the DNA TGTGCCAGCAGGGGGACAGGGCGGAACACTGAAGCTTTCTTT.

V gene TRBV30 combines with J gene TRBJ2-7; the D gene is possibly TRBD1 (6 bases). The germline V gene has CDR1 GTSNPN and CDR2 SVGIG (reference sequence). Deletions cut 6 bases from V and 0 bases from J, with 24 bases between. The CDR3 extends over 17 amino acids. The CDR3 reads CACSKGDILVPSYEQYF. For the CDR3, the DNA is TGTGCCTGCTCGAAAGGGGACATTCTTGTGCCCTCCTACGAGCAGTACTTC.

The V call is TRBV30, the J call TRBJ2-1; 8 bases align to TRBD1. Trimming at V came to 1 base and at J to 6 bases, leaving 2 bases not matched to a gene. From germline, CDR1 is GTSNPN and CDR2 SVGIG (reference sequence). CDR3 length: 13 amino acids. The CDR3 coding sequence is TGTGCCTGGAGTGAGACAGGGGTCAATGAGCAGTTCTTC. This sequence encodes CAWSETGVNEQFF.

The chain has TRBV15 and TRBJ1-5, with a weak D call TRBD1 (5 bases). The CDR3 loop spans 14 amino acids. Germline CDR1 reads LNHNV; CDR2 reads YYDKDF (reference sequence). V dropped 7 bases and J dropped 0 bases, with 10 bases sitting between them. Here the CDR3 reads CATTGGFSNQPQHF. Here the CDR3 DNA reads TGTGCCACCACGGGGGGATTTAGCAATCAGCCCCAGCATTTT.

The rearrangement joins TRBV30 to TRBJ1-1; D may be TRBD1 (6 bases). V was cut by 4 bases and J by 1 base, with 10 bases left in between. Germline CDR1 reads GTSNPN; CDR2 reads SVGIG (reference sequence). CDR3 length: 13 amino acids. In DNA, the CDR3 is TGTGCCTGGACGATACAGGGGAACACTGAAGCTTTCTTT. Protein: CAWTIQGNTEAFF.

This chain uses TRBV6-6 with TRBJ2-7; 8 bases agree with TRBD2. The CDR3 covers 14 residues. Germline V gene lookup returns CDR1 MNHNY and CDR2 SVGAGI (reference sequence). Trimming took 2 bases from V and 3 from J; bases not matched to a gene: 3. CDR3 sequence (DNA): TGTGCCAGCAGTTACCTCGGGAGGGACTACGAGCAGTACTTC. Residues: CASSYLGRDYEQYF.

V and J are TRBV18 and TRBJ1-2, with D uncertain. Germline CDR1 and CDR2: KGHSH and LQKENI. The CDR3 extends over 15 amino acids. V was pared by 3 bases and J by 3 bases, with 14 bases between. The CDR3 region is CASSPPEHPYYGYTF. As DNA, the CDR3 is TGTGCCAGCTCACCCCCAGAACATCCTTACTATGGCTACACCTTC.

The V and J genes are TRBV5-6 and TRBJ2-2; TRBD2 is a possible D gene (5 bases). The germline CDR1 and CDR2 sequences are SGHDT and YYEEEE. The CDR3 is made up of 16 amino acids. V was shortened by 0 bases and J by 0 bases, with 9 bases between the two germline ends. DNA for the CDR3: TGTGCCAGCAGCTTGGCCGGAGGAACGAACACCGGGGAGCTGTTTTTT. Protein: CASSLAGGTNTGELFF.

V is TRBV7-6 and J is TRBJ2-1, with D unclear. This CDR3 is built from 13 residues. The germline V gene has CDR1 SGHVS and CDR2 FNYEAQ. V was shortened by 1 base and J by 5 bases, with 6 bases between the two germline ends. For the CDR3, the DNA is TGTGCCAGCAGCTTAGGGTCTAACAATGAGCAGTTCTTC. The encoded protein is CASSLGSNNEQFF.

The chain joins TRBV19 to TRBJ2-7, with TRBD1 matching over 7 bases. The CDR3 runs 16 residues. The ends lost 4 bases at V and 0 bases at J; junction bases unmatched: 9. CDR1 and CDR2 (germline): LNHDA, SQIVND (reference sequence). The CDR3 DNA is TGTGCCAGTAGTAACTGGGGACAGCGGAGCTCCTACGAGCAGTACTTC. It is translated as CASSNWGQRSSYEQYF. The full variable domain, in which reference TRBV19 and TRBJ2-7 provide the parts outside the CDR3, is DGGITQSPKYLFRKEGQNVTLSCEQNLNHDAMYWYRQDPGQGLRLIYYSQIVNDFQKGDIAEGYSVSREKKESFPLTVTSAQKNPTAFYLCASSNWGQRSSYEQYFGPGTRLTVT.

This CDR3 is CASSSLDGGNIQYF. The CDR3 DNA sequence: TGCGCCAGCAGCTCCCTGGATGGGGGGAACATTCAGTACTTC. The rearrangement uses TRBV4-1 and TRBJ2-4, with D maybe TRBD2 (6 bases). V lost 5 bases to trimming and J lost 7 bases, with 15 bases between them. CDR1 and CDR2 from the germline V gene are MGHRA and YSYEKL. The CDR3 spans 14 residues.

The V gene is TRBV29-1, the J gene TRBJ2-7, with D tentatively TRBD1 (6 bases). CDR1 SQVTM and CDR2 ANQGSEA come from the germline V gene. The CDR3 is made up of 13 amino acids. The V gene lost 4 bases and the J gene lost 1 base, with 11 bases spanning the gap. The CDR3 DNA is TGCAGCGTTGGGGGGCGGCTATCCTACGAGCAGTACTTC. Amino acid sequence: CSVGGRLSYEQYF.

This chain connects TRBV7-9 to TRBJ2-5, with 16 bases matching TRBD2. The CDR3 consists of 19 residues. Germline V CDR1 and CDR2: SEHNR, FQNEAQ (reference sequence). Trimming at V came to 3 bases and at J to 5 bases, leaving 12 bases not matched to a gene. The CDR3 region is CASSFVKAGLAGGRETQYF. The CDR3 bases are TGTGCCAGCAGCTTTGTAAAAGCGGGACTAGCGGGAGGGCGGGAGACCCAGTACTTC.

The chain couples TRBV19 to TRBJ1-1; no clear D. The V gene lost 5 bases and the J gene lost 0 bases, with 13 bases spanning the gap. The CDR3 spans 15 residues. The germline gives CDR1 LNHDA, CDR2 SQIVND (reference sequence). CDR3 in amino acids: CASSSRPLMNTEAFF. In DNA, the CDR3 is TGTGCCAGTAGTTCCAGGCCCCTCATGAACACTGAAGCTTTCTTT.

This chain links TRBV4-1 with TRBJ2-7; 7 bases fit TRBD2. CDR3 length equals 14 residues. CDR1 MGHRA and CDR2 YSYEKL come from the germline V gene. J lost 6 bases, V lost 3 bases, and 8 bases had no gene match. The CDR3 sequence is CASSQGLSVSEQYF. The CDR3 DNA is TGCGCCAGCAGCCAGGGACTATCGGTTTCCGAGCAGTACTTC.

CDR3 in DNA: TGCGCCAGCAGCCAAGCCTGGTTACACCTGAACACTGAAGCTTTCTTT. Its protein is CASSQAWLHLNTEAFF. The chain links TRBV4-1 to TRBJ1-1; no firm D call. The germline V gene has CDR1 MGHRA and CDR2 YSYEKL. The CDR3 is 16 amino acids. V was cut by 1 base and J by 0 bases, with 12 bases left in between.

CDR3 residues: CAWSRTSGSETQYF. As DNA, the CDR3 is TGTGCCTGGAGCAGGACTAGCGGGAGCGAGACCCAGTACTTC. The chain links TRBV30 to TRBJ2-5; TRBD2 matches at 13 bases. CDR1 is GTSNPN, CDR2 SVGIG, per germline (reference sequence). The CDR3 covers 14 residues. J gave up 5 bases and V 3 bases, and 3 bases lay outside the gene matches.